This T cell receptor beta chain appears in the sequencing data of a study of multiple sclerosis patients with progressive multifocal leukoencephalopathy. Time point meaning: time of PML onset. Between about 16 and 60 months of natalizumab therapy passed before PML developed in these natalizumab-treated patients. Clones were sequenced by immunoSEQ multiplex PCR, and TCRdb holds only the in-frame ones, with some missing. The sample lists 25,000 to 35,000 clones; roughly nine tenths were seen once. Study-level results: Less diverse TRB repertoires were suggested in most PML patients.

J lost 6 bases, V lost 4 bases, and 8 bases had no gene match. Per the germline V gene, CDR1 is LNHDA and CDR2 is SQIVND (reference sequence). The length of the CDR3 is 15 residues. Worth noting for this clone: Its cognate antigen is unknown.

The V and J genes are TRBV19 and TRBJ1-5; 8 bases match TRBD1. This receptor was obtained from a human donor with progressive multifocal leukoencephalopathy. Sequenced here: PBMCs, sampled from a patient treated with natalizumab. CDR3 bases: TGTGCCAGTAGTAAAGAGGACAGGGCGGGTCAGCCCCAGCATTTT. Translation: CASSKEDRAGQPQHF.